This T cell receptor (beta chain) came from a study of blood T cells in healthy people across ages. This clonotype was observed a handful of times. Primers used in a second PCR of about 6 to 11 cycles were a sample-barcoded 5' primer and a J-beta primer mix. TCRdb reprocessed the 5' RACE reads with MiXCR, giving one entry per CDR3 protein. The table has approximately 1.5 million distinct CDR3 sequences, 35% to 45% seen once. The donors, all healthy, were Caucasians living in Russia, aged roughly 6 to 90. They isolated at least 7 million PBMCs from each sample. The sequence derives from a woman aged 18-29 years in good health. Sequencing input: blood.

The CDR3 DNA follows: TGTGCCAGCAGCAGGTCGTCAGCCTACGAGCAGTACTTC. It encodes CASSRSSAYEQYF. V and J are TRBV27 and TRBJ2-7; D gene ambiguous. V was shortened by 6 bases and J by 2 bases, with 11 bases between the two germline ends. CDR1 is MNHEY and CDR2 is SMNVEV in the germline V gene (reference sequence). This CDR3 comprises 13 residues.